A single sample gave rise to the 16 T cell receptor beta chains below, sequenced in a study of patients and donors after allogeneic stem cell transplantation. TCRdb re-analysed the RT-PCR reads in MiXCR, keeping a single row per CDR3 protein. The sample contains more than 850,000 distinct CDR3 sequences, 18% of which appear only once. The sample consisted of blood, either unsorted or a sorted T cell fraction (not recorded which). These receptors all come from a human donor who was either an allogeneic HSCT recipient or a stem cell or donor lymphocyte infusion donor (not recorded which). It is not recorded whose cells these are; they may come from a transplant donor.

This clonotype was observed many times. The chain carries TRBV12-3 or TRBV12-4 and TRBJ2-2; TRBD2 agrees at 9 bases. The V gene end was trimmed by 3 bases and the J gene end by 2 bases; junction bases not matched to a gene: 4. The CDR3 is 16 amino acids. The CDR3 DNA reads TGTGCCAGCAGTTTCCCGGGACTAGCTAACACCGGGGAGCTGTTTTTT. Its translation is CASSFPGLANTGELFF.

This chain uses TRBV4-3 with TRBJ2-2; 7 positions match TRBD2. V was clipped by 3 bases and J by 0 bases; unmatched bases: 4. In germline, CDR1 is LGHNA, CDR2 YSLEER. CDR3 length equals 16 residues. The CDR3 loop is CASSHPSGANTGELFF. CDR3 DNA sequence: TGCGCCAGCAGCCACCCGAGCGGGGCGAACACCGGGGAGCTGTTTTTT.

The chain joins TRBV20-1 to TRBJ2-5; 8 nucleotides match TRBD1. Germline CDR1 reads DFQATT; CDR2 reads SNEGSKA (reference sequence). V gave up 4 bases and J gave up 2 bases; unmatched junction bases: 6. CDR3 size: 14 residues. The CDR3: CSATTGGGQETQYF. The CDR3 region has the DNA TGCAGTGCTACCACAGGGGGAGGACAAGAGACCCAGTACTTC.

This chain uses TRBV15 with TRBJ1-1; D not certain. Germline CDR1 LNHNV, CDR2 YYDKDF (reference sequence). V was pared by 0 bases and J by 6 bases, with 8 bases between. This CDR3 is built from 13 residues. The CDR3 nucleotides read TGTGCCACCAGCAGAGATGGAGGCCCTGAAGCTTTCTTT. This sequence encodes CATSRDGGPEAFF. Using reference TRBV15 and TRBJ1-1 for the parts outside the CDR3, the full variable domain is DAMVIQNPRYQVTQFGKPVTLSCSQTLNHNVMYWYQQKSSQAPKLLFHYYDKDFNNEADTPDNFQSRRPNTSFCFLDIRSPGLGDTAMYLCATSRDGGPEAFFGQGTRLTVV.

CDR3 in amino acids: CASSWGPFSNQPQHF. CDR3 nucleotides: TGTGCCAGCAGCTGGGGACCGTTTAGCAATCAGCCCCAGCATTTT. V is TRBV5-6 and J is TRBJ1-5; TRBD1 might be the D (5 bases). The CDR3 is 15 amino acids. The V gene's germline CDR1 is SGHDT and CDR2 YYEEEE. With 3 bases removed from V and 0 bases from J, the gap between germline ends came to 10 bases.

In its sample, this clonotype was seen a few times. The V call is TRBV6-5, the J call TRBJ2-5; TRBD1 is a possible D gene (6 bases). V gave up 1 base and J gave up 1 base, with 7 bases separating them. CDR1 and CDR2 from the germline V gene are MNHEY and SVGAGI. This CDR3 is 14 amino acids long. The CDR3 reads CASSYLGGQETQYF. CDR3 nucleotide sequence: TGTGCCAGCAGTTACTTAGGGGGCCAAGAGACCCAGTACTTC.

This clonotype was counted ten times or more. The chain has TRBV9 and TRBJ2-7; 14 nucleotides align to TRBD2. Germline lookup yields CDR1 SGDLS and CDR2 YYNGEE. The ends lost 0 bases at V and 4 bases at J; junction bases unmatched: 3. This CDR3 contains 16 residues. CDR3 amino acids: CASSVGGTSGSYEQYF. CDR3 nucleotide sequence: TGTGCCAGCAGCGTAGGAGGGACTAGCGGGAGTTACGAGCAGTACTTC.

This chain uses TRBV30 with TRBJ2-1; TRBD2 matches at 8 bases. Trimming took 0 bases from V and 10 from J; bases not matched to a gene: 5. Per germline, CDR1 GTSNPN and CDR2 SVGIG (reference sequence). This CDR3 is 13 amino acids long. CDR3 sequence (DNA): TGTGCCTGGAGTGTAGGCGGGAGGCGGGAGCAGTTCTTC. As protein: CAWSVGGRREQFF.

The rearrangement joins TRBV5-1 to TRBJ2-2, with D uncertain. Trimming removed 3 bases at V and 0 bases at J, with 9 bases between. The CDR3 is 15 amino acids. The V gene's germline CDR1 is SGHRS and CDR2 YFSETQ. The CDR3 nucleotides read TGCGCCAGCAGCTCAGGAAAGGCGAACACCGGGGAGCTGTTTTTT. Translation gives CASSSGKANTGELFF.

The gene calls are TRBV24-1 and TRBJ1-2; D not resolved. V was clipped by 5 bases and J by 4 bases, with 7 bases between them. This CDR3 has 12 residues. CDR1 is KGHDR and CDR2 is SFDVKD in the germline V gene. This CDR3 is CATSGTSYGYTF. Here the CDR3 DNA reads TGTGCCACCAGTGGAACAAGCTATGGCTACACCTTC.

The chain links TRBV6-1 to TRBJ2-5; possible D gene TRBD1, 5 bases. V shed 7 bases and J shed 5 bases, with 14 bases lying between them. The germline CDR1 and CDR2 sequences are MNHNS and SASEGT. The CDR3 extends over 13 amino acids. CDR3 region: CASTLGRSETQYF. The CDR3 DNA reads as TGTGCCAGCACCTTGGGGCGGAGTGAGACCCAGTACTTC.

This clonotype has just a few counts. The chain is built from TRBV15 and TRBJ2-7; 13 nucleotides agree with TRBD2. V was pared by 0 bases and J by 6 bases, with 8 bases of the junction left unmatched. The CDR3 is 17 residues long. Germline values: CDR1 LNHNV, CDR2 YYDKDF (reference sequence). In DNA, the CDR3 is TGTGCCACCAGCAGAGATCCTCGACTAGCGGGAGGTAGCGAGCAGTACTTC. It translates to CATSRDPRLAGGSEQYF.

In its sample, this clonotype was seen a few times. The gene calls are TRBV11-1 and TRBJ2-7, with D maybe TRBD2 (5 bases). In germline, CDR1 is SGHAT, CDR2 FQDESV (reference sequence). CDR3 length equals 16 residues. V lost 0 bases and J 3 bases, leaving 15 bases between the germline ends. CDR3 loop: CASSLAVRAGIYEQYF. The CDR3 DNA reads TGTGCCAGCAGCTTAGCAGTCCGGGCCGGGATCTACGAGCAGTACTTC.

This clonotype appeared a few times. The rearrangement uses TRBV10-2 and TRBJ2-1; D ambiguous. With 0 bases removed from V and 7 bases from J, the gap between germline ends came to 16 bases. Germline V gene sequence: CDR1 WSHSY, CDR2 SAAADI. CDR3 size: 16 residues. CDR3 residues: CASSESTKGIENEQFF. CDR3 nucleotides: TGCGCCAGCAGTGAGTCGACGAAGGGAATTGAGAATGAGCAGTTCTTC.

This clonotype was counted ten times or more. The rearrangement links TRBV5-1 to TRBJ1-1, with 9 bases identical to TRBD1. Germline lookup yields CDR1 SGHRS and CDR2 YFSETQ. With 3 bases clipped from V and 5 bases from J, the junction kept 5 bases outside the gene matches. The CDR3 is 14 amino acids. In DNA form, the CDR3 reads TGCGCCAGCAGCTCACAGGGGGCAGGTACTGAAGCTTTCTTT. It specifies CASSSQGAGTEAFF. Drawing the rest from reference TRBV5-1 and TRBJ1-1, the complete variable domain is KAGVTQTPRYLIKTRGQQVTLSCSPISGHRSVSWYQQTPGQGLQFLFEYFSETQRNKGNFPGRFSGRQFSNSRSEMNVSTLELGDSALYLCASSSQGAGTEAFFGQGTRLTVV.

This clonotype was found many times. At one end, the junction sequence differs from germline, possibly due to a read error. The chain links TRBV12-3 or TRBV12-4 to TRBJ1-3; the D is unclear. The CDR3 loop spans 13 amino acids. CDR3 protein: CASSLVGGNTIYF. CDR3 nucleotide sequence: TGTGCCAGCAGCTTAGTCGGGGGAAACACCATATATTTT.